This T cell receptor (beta chain) came from a study of blood T cell repertoires in COVID-19. The overall study: Sources were T cells, B-cell-depleted T cells, or PBMCs; the material itself was cDNA or gDNA.

Under the authors' procedure: Cell counts per sample came from amplifying reference gene primers. TCRdb's copy holds only in-frame clones and misses some; the assay was immunoSEQ multiplex PCR. The D gene and trimming were derived from the DNA, and the V and J assignments and clone size from that table. Among over 70,000 clones listed, 75% to 90% were seen once. The CDR3 contains 13 residues. CDR1 and CDR2 (germline): MNHEY, SVGEGT. Trimming removed 6 bases at V and 0 bases at J, with 9 bases between. The material sequenced was peripheral blood. This clonotype was sampled from a human donor in a cohort sampled during active COVID-19. V gene TRBV6-2 or TRBV6-3 combines with J gene TRBJ2-7; D is perhaps TRBD2 (5 bases). CDR3 in amino acids: CASSSGFSYEQYF. In DNA, the CDR3 is TGTGCCAGCAGCAGCGGCTTCTCCTACGAGCAGTACTTC.